This TCR beta chain is drawn from a study of Ad26.COV2.S vaccination and SARS-CoV-2 variants. For the study at large: Donor got 5x10^10 or 1x10^11 viral particles of Ad26.COV2.S.

Regarding the study as a whole: Following vaccination, spike-specific CD8+ and CD4+ T cell responses reportedly exhibited substantial breadth. Breadth of non-spike TCRs did not differ between vaccinees and placebo recipients.

The CDR3 loop spans 16 amino acids. J was trimmed by 4 bases and V by 8 bases; bases with no gene match: 13. Germline CDR1 is SNHLY and CDR2 is FYNNEI. Comments on this clone: Its antigen is unidentified.

Clones were read by immunoSEQ multiplex PCR, and TCRdb kept only the in-frame ones, dropping some. The repertoire holds about 320,000 clones, with about 90% as singletons. Treatment in this sample: some 19 received Ad26.COV2.S at low or high dose, single or two shots; a few received placebo; per-sample allocation not given. After the first vaccine or placebo injection, samples were drawn on day 63. Participants' vaccine, an Ad26 vector, delivered Wuhan-strain SARS-CoV-2 spike. The TCR comes from a person between 18 and 65 years old who received the Ad26.COV2.S COVID-19 vaccine or a placebo. V and J are TRBV2 and TRBJ2-5; 10 bases agree with TRBD1. This sample comprised peripheral blood, obtained in a trial of Ad26.COV2.S vaccine versus placebo. CDR3 sequence reads: CASPGGTGDRGETQYF. DNA for the CDR3: TGTGCCAGCCCGGGCGGGACAGGGGATCGTGGAGAGACCCAGTACTTC.